This T cell receptor (beta chain) came from a study of human thymus T cells. Clones were read by immunoSEQ multiplex PCR, and TCRdb kept only the in-frame ones, dropping some. The data hold some 120,000 clones, with around 94% observed a single time. The thymus was resected at corrective cardiac surgery. Donors were healthy Finnish infants having corrective surgery for congenital heart defects. The CDR3 consists of 16 residues. Looked up from germline, CDR1 is MNHEY and CDR2 is SMNVEV (reference sequence). Germline trimming cut 2 bases from V and 4 bases from J; bases unmatched to any gene: 9. The TCR comes from a boy younger than two with a congenital heart defect but otherwise immunologically healthy. Sequenced material: thymus tissue. The chain carries TRBV27 and TRBJ1-1; 8 bases match TRBD1. CDR3 region: CASSLKGLQGGTEAFF. CDR3 DNA: TGTGCCAGCAGTTTAAAGGGTCTACAGGGGGGCACTGAAGCTTTCTTT.